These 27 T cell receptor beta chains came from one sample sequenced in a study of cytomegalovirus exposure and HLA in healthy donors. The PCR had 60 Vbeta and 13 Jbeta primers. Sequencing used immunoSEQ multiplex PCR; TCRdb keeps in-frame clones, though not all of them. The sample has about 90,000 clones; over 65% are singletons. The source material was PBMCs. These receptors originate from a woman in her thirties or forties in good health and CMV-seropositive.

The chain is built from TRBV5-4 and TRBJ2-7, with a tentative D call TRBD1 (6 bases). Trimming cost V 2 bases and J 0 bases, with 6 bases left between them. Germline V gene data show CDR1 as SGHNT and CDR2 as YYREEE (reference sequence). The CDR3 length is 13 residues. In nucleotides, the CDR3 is TGTGCCAGCAGCTTCAGGGGCTCCTACGAGCAGTACTTC. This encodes CASSFRGSYEQYF.

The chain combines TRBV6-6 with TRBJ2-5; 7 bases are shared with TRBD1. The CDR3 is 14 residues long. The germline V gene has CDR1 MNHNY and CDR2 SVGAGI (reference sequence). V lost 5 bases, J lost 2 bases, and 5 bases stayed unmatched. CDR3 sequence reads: CASSQGTAQETQYF. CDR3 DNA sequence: TGTGCCAGCAGTCAAGGGACAGCTCAAGAGACCCAGTACTTC.

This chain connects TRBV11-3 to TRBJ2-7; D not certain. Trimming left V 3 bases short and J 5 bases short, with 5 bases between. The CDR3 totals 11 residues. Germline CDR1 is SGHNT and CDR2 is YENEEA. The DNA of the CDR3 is TGTGCCAGCAGCTTGACACACGAGCAGTACTTC. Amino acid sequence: CASSLTHEQYF.

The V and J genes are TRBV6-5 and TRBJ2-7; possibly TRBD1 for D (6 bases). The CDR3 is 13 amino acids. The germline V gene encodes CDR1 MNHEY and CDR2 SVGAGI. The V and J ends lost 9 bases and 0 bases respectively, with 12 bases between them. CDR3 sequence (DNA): TGTGCCAGTAGACGCAGGGGCTCCTACGAGCAGTACTTC. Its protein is CASRRRGSYEQYF.

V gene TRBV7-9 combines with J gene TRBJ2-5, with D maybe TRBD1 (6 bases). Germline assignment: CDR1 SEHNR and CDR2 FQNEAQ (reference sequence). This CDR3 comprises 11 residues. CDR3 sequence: CAVQGRETQYF. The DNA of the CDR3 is TGTGCTGTGCAGGGGAGAGAGACCCAGTACTTC.

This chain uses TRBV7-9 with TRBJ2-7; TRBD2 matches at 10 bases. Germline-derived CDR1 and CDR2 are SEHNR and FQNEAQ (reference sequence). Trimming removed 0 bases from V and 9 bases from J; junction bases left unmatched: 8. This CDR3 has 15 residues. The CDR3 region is CASSLAASGSFVQYF. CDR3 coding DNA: TGTGCCAGCAGCTTAGCGGCTAGCGGGAGTTTCGTGCAGTACTTC.

CDR3 protein: CASSLAGTTGNTIYF. The CDR3 nucleotides read TGTGCCAGCAGCTTAGCGGGGACAACCGGAAACACCATATATTTT. The chain employs TRBV7-2 and TRBJ1-3; possible D gene TRBD1, 6 bases. CDR1 SGHTA and CDR2 FQGNSA come from the germline V gene. V lost 0 bases and J 4 bases, leaving 10 bases between the germline ends. The CDR3 covers 15 residues.

The CDR3 spells CASSTGTGLGEQYF. CDR3 coding DNA: TGTGCCAGCAGCACGGGGACAGGGCTGGGCGAGCAGTACTTC. The chain links TRBV7-6 to TRBJ2-5; 9 bases fit TRBD1. The DNA end lines up better with TRBJ2-7; the J call may be wrong. The CDR3 is 14 amino acids. Germline lookup yields CDR1 SGHVS and CDR2 FNYEAQ.

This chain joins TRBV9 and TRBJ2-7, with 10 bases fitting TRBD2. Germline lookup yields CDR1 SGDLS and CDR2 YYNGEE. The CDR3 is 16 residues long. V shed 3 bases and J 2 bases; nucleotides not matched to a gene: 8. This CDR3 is CASSAGTSVFPYEQYF. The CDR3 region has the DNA TGTGCCAGCAGCGCCGGGACTAGCGTATTCCCCTACGAGCAGTACTTC.

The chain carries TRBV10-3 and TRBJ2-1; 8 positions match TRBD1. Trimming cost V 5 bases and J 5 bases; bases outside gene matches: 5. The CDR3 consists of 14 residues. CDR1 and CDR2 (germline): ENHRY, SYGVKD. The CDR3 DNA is TGTGCCATCAGTTTCCAGGGGGCAGACAATGAGCAGTTCTTC. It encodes CAISFQGADNEQFF.

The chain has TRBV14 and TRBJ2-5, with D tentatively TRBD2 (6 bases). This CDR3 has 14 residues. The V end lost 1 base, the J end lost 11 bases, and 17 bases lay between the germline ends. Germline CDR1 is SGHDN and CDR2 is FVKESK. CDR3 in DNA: TGTGCCAGCAGCCAAGGGGGACTTCTGGGGGAGCAGTACTTC. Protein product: CASSQGGLLGEQYF.

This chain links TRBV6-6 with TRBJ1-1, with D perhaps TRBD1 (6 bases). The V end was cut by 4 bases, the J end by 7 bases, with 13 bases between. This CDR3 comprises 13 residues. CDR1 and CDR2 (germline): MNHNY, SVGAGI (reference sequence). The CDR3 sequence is CASSSGQSIEAFF. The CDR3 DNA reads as TGTGCCAGCAGTTCCGGACAGTCTATTGAAGCTTTCTTT.

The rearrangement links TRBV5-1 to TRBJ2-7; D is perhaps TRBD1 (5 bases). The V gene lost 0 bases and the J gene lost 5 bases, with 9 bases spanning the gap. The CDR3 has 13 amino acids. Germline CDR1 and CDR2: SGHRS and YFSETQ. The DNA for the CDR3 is TGCGCCAGCAGCTTGGGACAGTTAGACGAGCAGTACTTC. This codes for CASSLGQLDEQYF. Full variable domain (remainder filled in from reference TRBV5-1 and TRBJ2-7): KAGVTQTPRYLIKTRGQQVTLSCSPISGHRSVSWYQQTPGQGLQFLFEYFSETQRNKGNFPGRFSGRQFSNSRSEMNVSTLELGDSALYLCASSLGQLDEQYFGPGTRLTVT.

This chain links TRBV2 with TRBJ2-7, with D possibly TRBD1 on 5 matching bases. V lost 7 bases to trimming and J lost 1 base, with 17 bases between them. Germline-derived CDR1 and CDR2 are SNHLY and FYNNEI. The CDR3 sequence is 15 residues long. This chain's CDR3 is CASISDRSGSYEQYF. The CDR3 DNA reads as TGTGCCAGCATTTCCGATCGGTCAGGGTCCTACGAGCAGTACTTC.

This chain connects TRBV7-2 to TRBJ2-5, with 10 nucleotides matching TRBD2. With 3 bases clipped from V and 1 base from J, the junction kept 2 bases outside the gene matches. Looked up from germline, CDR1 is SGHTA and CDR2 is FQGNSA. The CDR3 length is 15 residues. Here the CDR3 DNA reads TGTGCCAGCAGCTTGGTAGCGGGAGGCCAAGAGACCCAGTACTTC. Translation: CASSLVAGGQETQYF.

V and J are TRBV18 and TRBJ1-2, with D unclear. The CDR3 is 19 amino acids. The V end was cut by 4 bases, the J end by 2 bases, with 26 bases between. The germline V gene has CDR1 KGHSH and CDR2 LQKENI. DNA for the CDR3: TGTGCCAGCTCACAAGTCGCGGTTCCCACCCTCTCCTCAAACTATGGCTACACCTTC. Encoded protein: CASSQVAVPTLSSNYGYTF.

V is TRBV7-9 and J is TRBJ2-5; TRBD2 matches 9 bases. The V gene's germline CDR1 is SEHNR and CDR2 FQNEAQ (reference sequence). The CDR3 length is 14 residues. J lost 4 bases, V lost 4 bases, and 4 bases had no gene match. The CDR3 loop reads CASSSAGGGETQYF. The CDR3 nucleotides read TGTGCCAGCAGCTCCGCGGGGGGGGGAGAGACCCAGTACTTC.

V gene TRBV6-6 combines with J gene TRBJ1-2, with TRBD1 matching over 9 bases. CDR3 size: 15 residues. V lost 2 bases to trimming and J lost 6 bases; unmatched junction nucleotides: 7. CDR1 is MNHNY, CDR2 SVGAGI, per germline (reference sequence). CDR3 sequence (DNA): TGTGCCAGCAGTTACCTAGGGACAGGGAGTCATGGCTACACCTTC. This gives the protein CASSYLGTGSHGYTF.

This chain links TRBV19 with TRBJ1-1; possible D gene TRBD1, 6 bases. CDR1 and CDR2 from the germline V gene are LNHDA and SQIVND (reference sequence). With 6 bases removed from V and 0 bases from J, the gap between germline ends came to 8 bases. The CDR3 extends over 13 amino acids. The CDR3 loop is CASRDRVNTEAFF. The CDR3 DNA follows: TGTGCCAGTAGGGACAGAGTGAACACTGAAGCTTTCTTT.

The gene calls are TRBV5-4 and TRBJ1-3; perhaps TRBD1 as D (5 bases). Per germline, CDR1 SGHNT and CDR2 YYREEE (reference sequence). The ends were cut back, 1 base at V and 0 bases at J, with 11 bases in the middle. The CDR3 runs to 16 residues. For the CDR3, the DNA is TGTGCCAGCAGCTTGTGGGGCCTAAGCTCTGGAAACACCATATATTTT. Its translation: CASSLWGLSSGNTIYF.

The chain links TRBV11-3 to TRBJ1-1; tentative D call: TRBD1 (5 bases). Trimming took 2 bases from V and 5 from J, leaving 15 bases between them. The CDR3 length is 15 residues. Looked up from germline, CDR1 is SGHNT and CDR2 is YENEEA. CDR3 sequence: CASSLRQGDKTEAFF. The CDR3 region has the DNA TGTGCCAGCAGCTTACGGCAGGGTGATAAGACTGAAGCTTTCTTT.

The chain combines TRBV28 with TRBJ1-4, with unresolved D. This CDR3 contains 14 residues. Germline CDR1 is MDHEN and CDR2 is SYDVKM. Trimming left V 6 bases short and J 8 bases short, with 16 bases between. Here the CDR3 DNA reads TGTGCCAGCAGCTCCCCGGGGTCGGGGGAAAAACTGTTTTTT. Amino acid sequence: CASSSPGSGEKLFF. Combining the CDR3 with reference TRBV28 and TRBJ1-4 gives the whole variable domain DVKVTQSSRYLVKRTGEKVFLECVQDMDHENMFWYRQDPGLGLRLIYFSYDVKMKEKGDIPEGYSVSREKKERFSLILESASTNQTSMYLCASSSPGSGEKLFFGSGTQLSVL.

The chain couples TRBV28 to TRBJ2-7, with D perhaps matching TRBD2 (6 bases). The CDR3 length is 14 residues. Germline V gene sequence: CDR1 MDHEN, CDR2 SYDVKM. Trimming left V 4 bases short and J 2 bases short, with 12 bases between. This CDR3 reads CASSYSGVPYEQYF. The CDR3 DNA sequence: TGTGCCAGCAGTTACTCGGGGGTGCCCTACGAGCAGTACTTC.

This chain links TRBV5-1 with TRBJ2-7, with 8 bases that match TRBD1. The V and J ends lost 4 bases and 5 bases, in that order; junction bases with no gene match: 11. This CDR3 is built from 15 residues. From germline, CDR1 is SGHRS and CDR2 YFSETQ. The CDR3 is CASSTLQGVGHEQYF. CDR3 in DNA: TGCGCCAGCAGCACCCTACAGGGGGTGGGCCACGAGCAGTACTTC. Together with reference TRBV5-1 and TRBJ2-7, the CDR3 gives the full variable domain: KAGVTQTPRYLIKTRGQQVTLSCSPISGHRSVSWYQQTPGQGLQFLFEYFSETQRNKGNFPGRFSGRQFSNSRSEMNVSTLELGDSALYLCASSTLQGVGHEQYFGPGTRLTVT.

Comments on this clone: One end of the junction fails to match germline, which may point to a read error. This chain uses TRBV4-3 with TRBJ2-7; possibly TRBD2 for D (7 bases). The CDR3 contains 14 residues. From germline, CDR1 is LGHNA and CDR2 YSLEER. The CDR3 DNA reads TGCGCCAGCAACCAAGATTGGGGGGGCAACGAGCAGTACTTC. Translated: CASNQDWGGNEQYF.

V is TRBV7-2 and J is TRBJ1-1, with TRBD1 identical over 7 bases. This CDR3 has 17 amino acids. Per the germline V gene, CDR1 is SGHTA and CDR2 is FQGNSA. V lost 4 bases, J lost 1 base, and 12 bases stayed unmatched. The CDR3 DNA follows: TGTGCCAGCAGCTACGTTCCGGCAGGGGGGCAGAACACTGAAGCTTTCTTT. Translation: CASSYVPAGGQNTEAFF.

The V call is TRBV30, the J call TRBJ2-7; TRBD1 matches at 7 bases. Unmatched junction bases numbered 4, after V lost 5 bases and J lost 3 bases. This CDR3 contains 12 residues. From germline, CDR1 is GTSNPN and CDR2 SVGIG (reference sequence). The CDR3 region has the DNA TGTGCCTGGGGACAGGTGGGCTACGAGCAGTACTTC. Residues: CAWGQVGYEQYF.